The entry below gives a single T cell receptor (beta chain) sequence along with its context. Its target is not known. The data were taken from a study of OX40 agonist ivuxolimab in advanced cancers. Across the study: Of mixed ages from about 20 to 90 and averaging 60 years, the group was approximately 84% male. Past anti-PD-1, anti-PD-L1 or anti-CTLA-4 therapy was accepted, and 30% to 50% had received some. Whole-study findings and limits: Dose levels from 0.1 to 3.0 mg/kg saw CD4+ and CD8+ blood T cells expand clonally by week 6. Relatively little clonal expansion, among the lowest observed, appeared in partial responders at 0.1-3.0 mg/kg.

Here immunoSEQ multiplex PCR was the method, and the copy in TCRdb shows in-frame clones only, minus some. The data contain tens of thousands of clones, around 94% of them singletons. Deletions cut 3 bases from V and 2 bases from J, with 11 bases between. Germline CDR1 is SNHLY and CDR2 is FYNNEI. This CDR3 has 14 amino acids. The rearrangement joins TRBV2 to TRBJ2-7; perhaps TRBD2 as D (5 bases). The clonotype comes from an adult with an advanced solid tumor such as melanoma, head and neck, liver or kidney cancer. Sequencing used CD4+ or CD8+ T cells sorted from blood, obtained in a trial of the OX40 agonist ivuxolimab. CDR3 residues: CASSDGLGTYEQYF. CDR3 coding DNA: TGTGCCAGCAGTGACGGACTGGGGACCTACGAGCAGTACTTC.